The entry below gives a single TCR beta chain sequence along with its context. The source of the sample is a study of blood T cell repertoires in COVID-19. In germline, CDR1 is SGDLS, CDR2 YYNGEE. V gave up 0 bases and J gave up 7 bases, with 13 bases separating them. There are 14 residues in the CDR3. TCRdb keeps only in-frame clones here, not all; method: immunoSEQ multiplex PCR. The sample gives roughly 180,000 clones, 70% to 85% of which show up once; approximately 1.2% is in the top ten. Sample: peripheral blood. The receptor was derived from a man aged 55 to 70 who had recovered from COVID-19. The rearrangement links TRBV9 to TRBJ1-2, with D possibly being TRBD1 (5 bases). CDR3 sequence: CASSVEAGLGGYTF. CDR3 sequence (DNA): TGTGCCAGCAGCGTAGAAGCAGGGCTAGGTGGCTACACCTTC.